The T cell receptor (beta chain) described here comes from a study of vaccination and CD4 T cells after COVID-19. V lost 8 bases to trimming and J lost 3 bases; unmatched junction nucleotides: 7. This CDR3 region has 14 residues. Looked up from germline, CDR1 is MNHEY and CDR2 is SVGEGT. The treatment: roughly ten-day PBMC culture with coronavirus spike peptide pools or control peptides (ViraFEST assay). Worth noting for this clonotype: Its antigen is still unknown.

Once obtained from cultured CD4+ T cells, the DNA was sequenced using the Oncomine TCR Beta short-read assay. Via MiXCR, TCRdb re-called the PCR reads, giving one row per CDR3 protein. Of some 18,000 distinct CDR3 sequences detected, approximately 45% appear once; the ten largest clones hold just over 6.5%. The receptor was isolated from a human donor who had recovered from COVID-19. The sequencing here drew on CD4+ T cells from blood, cultured in vitro, taken after SARS-CoV-2 vaccination. The rearrangement joins TRBV6-2 or TRBV6-3 to TRBJ2-1; TRBD2 matches at 7 bases. CDR3 loop: CASWGRAHYNEQFF. The CDR3 bases are TGTGCCAGCTGGGGGAGGGCCCACTACAATGAGCAGTTCTTC.